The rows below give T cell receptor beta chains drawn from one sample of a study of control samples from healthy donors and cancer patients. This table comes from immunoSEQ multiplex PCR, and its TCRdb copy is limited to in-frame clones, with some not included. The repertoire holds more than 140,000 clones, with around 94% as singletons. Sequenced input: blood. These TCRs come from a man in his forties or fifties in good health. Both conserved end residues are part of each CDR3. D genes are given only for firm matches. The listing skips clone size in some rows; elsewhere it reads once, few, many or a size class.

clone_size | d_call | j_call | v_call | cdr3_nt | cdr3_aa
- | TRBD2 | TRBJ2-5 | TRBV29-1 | TGCAGCGTTGGTATCGGGACTAGCGGAGCTGAGGCCCAGTACTTC | CSVGIGTSGAEAQYF
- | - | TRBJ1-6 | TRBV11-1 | TGTGCCAGCAGCTTAGCAACAGAGAGCTCCTATAATTCACCCCTCCACTTT | CASSLATESSYNSPLHF
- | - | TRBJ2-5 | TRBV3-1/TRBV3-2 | TGTGCCAGCAGCCTTAAGTCGATGTTAGAGACCCAGTACTTC | CASSLKSMLETQYF
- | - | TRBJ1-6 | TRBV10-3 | TGTGCCATCAGTGAGAACAGGGCTGCAAATAATTCACCCCTCCACTTT | CAISENRAANNSPLHF
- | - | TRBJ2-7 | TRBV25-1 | TGTGCCAGCAGTGGGGTGGGGAGCTCCTACGAGCAGTACTTC | CASSGVGSSYEQYF
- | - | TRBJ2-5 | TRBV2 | TGTGCCAGCAATGCCGGGACGAAAAGAGGAGCGGAGACCCAGTACTTC | CASNAGTKRGAETQYF
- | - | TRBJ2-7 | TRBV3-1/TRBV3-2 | TGTGCCAGCAGCCAAGCTGGACAGTCCTACTACGAGCAGTACTTC | CASSQAGQSYYEQYF
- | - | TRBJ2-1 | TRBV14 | TGTGCCAGCAGCCAATGGGGGGGCCCCTACAATGAGCAGTTCTTC | CASSQWGGPYNEQFF
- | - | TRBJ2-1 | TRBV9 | TGTGCCAGCAGCGTAGGTACTCACAATGAGCAGTTCTTC | CASSVGTHNEQFF
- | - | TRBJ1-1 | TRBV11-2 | TGTGCCAGCAGCTTATGGGGGAACACTGAAGCTTTCTTT | CASSLWGNTEAFF
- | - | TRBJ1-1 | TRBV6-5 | TGTGCCAGCAGTTACGGGGAAACTGAAGCTTTCTTT | CASSYGETEAFF
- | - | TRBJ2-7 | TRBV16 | TGTGCCAGCAGCCAGGGTAGCGGTCCGACCTACGAGCAGTACTTC | CASSQGSGPTYEQYF
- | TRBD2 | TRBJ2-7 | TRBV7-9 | TGTGCCAGCAGCCCTTTCGTCGGGAGGGTTTCCTACGAGCAGTACTTC | CASSPFVGRVSYEQYF
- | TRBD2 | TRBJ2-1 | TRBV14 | TGTGCCAGCAGCCAAGATTCAGGGACTAGCGGGGGGAAGTTCTTC | CASSQDSGTSGGKFF
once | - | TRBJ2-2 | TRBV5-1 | TGCGCCAGCAGCTCAGATCCAGGGGTAAATTCCGGGGAGCTGTTTTTT | CASSSDPGVNSGELFF
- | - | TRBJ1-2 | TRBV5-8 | TGTGCCAGCAGCTTAGGAAGGGGCTATGGCTACACCTTC | CASSLGRGYGYTF
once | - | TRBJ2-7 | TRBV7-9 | TGTGCCAGCAGCCCTATGATGGACCGATCCTACGAGCAGTACTTC | CASSPMMDRSYEQYF
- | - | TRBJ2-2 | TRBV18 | TGTGCCAGCTCAACCGACAGGAACACCGGGGAGCTGTTTTTT | CASSTDRNTGELFF
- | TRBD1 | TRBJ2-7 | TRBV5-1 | TGCGCCAGCAGCTTCGACAGGGTCACCTACGAGCAGTACTTC | CASSFDRVTYEQYF
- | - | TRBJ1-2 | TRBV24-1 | TGTGCCACCAGTGACCAGGGACAAAACTATGGCTACACCTTC | CATSDQGQNYGYTF
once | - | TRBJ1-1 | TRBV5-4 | TGTGCCAGCAGCTTGGGAGGCCGGGCTGAAGCTTTCTTT | CASSLGGRAEAFF
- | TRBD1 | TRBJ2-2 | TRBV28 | TGTGCCAGCAGTTCCGGGACAGCCTATGCCGGGGAGCTGTTTTTT | CASSSGTAYAGELFF
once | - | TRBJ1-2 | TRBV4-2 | TGTGCCAGCAGCCAGGGAAGGGGTGGCTACACCTTC | CASSQGRGGYTF
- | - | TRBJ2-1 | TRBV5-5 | TGTGCCAGCATACTATACCCCGGGGCCTACAATGAGCAGTTCTTC | CASILYPGAYNEQFF
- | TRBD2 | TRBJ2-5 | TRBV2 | TGTGCCAGCAGTGAAGGAGGGAGGGCCGGAGAGACCCAGTACTTC | CASSEGGRAGETQYF
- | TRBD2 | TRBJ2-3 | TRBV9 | TGTGCCAGCAGCGAATTAGCGGGGACCACAGATACGCAGTATTTT | CASSELAGTTDTQYF
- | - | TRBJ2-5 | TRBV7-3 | TGTGCCAGCAGCTTAGGTGGGGGCCAAGAGACCCAGTACTTC | CASSLGGGQETQYF
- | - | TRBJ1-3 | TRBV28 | TGTGCCAGCAGTTTGTCCCTCTGGGACACCATATATTTT | CASSLSLWDTIYF
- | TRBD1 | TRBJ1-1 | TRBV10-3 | TGTGCCACAACAGGGGACGGGTTGGCTTTCTTT | CATTGDGLAFF
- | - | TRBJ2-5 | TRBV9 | TGTGCCAGCAGCGTAGACAGGGAAGAGACCCAGTACTTC | CASSVDREETQYF
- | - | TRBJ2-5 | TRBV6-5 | TGTGCCAGCAGAACCGGGGGCGGGGGCAGAAAGACCCAGTACTTC | CASRTGGGGRKTQYF